The present T cell receptor beta chain was sequenced within a study of T cell repertoires in aging, cancer and after chemotherapy. Study-wide points: Across the chemotherapy interval, each cancer cohort showed higher median generation probability, suggesting thymic rebound.

By frequency in the sample, this clonotype is medium-sized. The antigen is undetermined. Amplification of TCR beta used genomic DNA extracted from peripheral blood. A mixed TRB-A/B primer pool amplified rearranged TRB by multiplex touch-down PCR. One entry per CDR3 protein results from TCRdb running MiXCR on the multiplex PCR reads. The profile shows about 12,000 distinct CDR3 sequences, approximately 28% of them singletons. The source is a human donor with a blood cancer. The sample consisted of blood.

DNA for the CDR3: TGTGCCAGCAGCTTGGATGGTAGCGGGATCGACGAGCAGTACGTC. Encoded protein: CASSLDGSGIDEQYV. The rearrangement uses TRBV5-4 and TRBJ2-7; 8 bases map to TRBD2. CDR1 and CDR2 from the germline V gene are SGHNT and YYREEE (reference sequence). CDR3 length equals 15 residues. Germline trimming cut 0 bases from V and 5 bases from J; bases unmatched to any gene: 7.